The 14 T cell receptor beta chains below all came from one sample that was sequenced in a study of T cells in Graves' hyperthyroidism and ophthalmopathy. TCR beta CDR3 sequences were amplified from RNA transcripts. The study used the HTBI primer set for a first-round RT-PCR of the TCR CDR3. In TCRdb, the multiplex PCR reads were re-called with MiXCR into one record per CDR3 protein. The table includes about 600,000 distinct CDR3 sequences, more than 15% detected once. Source material: blood. All receptors derive from a woman in her thirties or forties with Graves' ophthalmopathy.

The chain is built from TRBV5-1 and TRBJ1-6; TRBD1 matches 11 bases. The CDR3 has 15 residues. CDR1 and CDR2 from the germline V gene are SGHRS and YFSETQ. The junction had 2 bases not matched to a gene; V was cut back by 3 bases and J by 6 bases. The CDR3 region is CASSWGQGVNSPLHF. CDR3 bases: TGCGCCAGCAGCTGGGGACAGGGGGTTAATTCACCCCTCCACTTT. Full variable domain (missing parts from reference TRBV5-1 and TRBJ1-6): KAGVTQTPRYLIKTRGQQVTLSCSPISGHRSVSWYQQTPGQGLQFLFEYFSETQRNKGNFPGRFSGRQFSNSRSEMNVSTLELGDSALYLCASSWGQGVNSPLHFGNGTRLTVT.

There are many counts of this clonotype. V usage is TRBV3-1 and J usage is TRBJ2-3; 10 positions agree with TRBD2. J was trimmed by 1 base and V by 6 bases; bases with no gene match: 4. CDR1 LGHDT and CDR2 YNNKEL come from the germline V gene (reference sequence). The CDR3 is 15 residues long. CDR3 in DNA: TGTGCCAGCAGGGAAGGGACTAGCGGCACAGATACGCAGTATTTT. Amino acids: CASREGTSGTDTQYF.

This clonotype was seen only a few times. The genes are TRBV20-1 and TRBJ2-1; D gene unclear. V dropped 0 bases and J dropped 6 bases, with 12 bases sitting between them. Germline loops: CDR1 DFQATT, CDR2 SNEGSKA (reference sequence). The CDR3 loop spans 14 amino acids. The CDR3: CSARDALNLNEQFF. The CDR3 coding sequence is TGCAGTGCTAGAGACGCCCTCAACCTCAATGAGCAGTTCTTC.

The chain employs TRBV5-1 and TRBJ2-1; D remains ambiguous. Between the trimmed V and J ends, which lost 3 bases and 10 bases, there was a span of 8 bases. Germline assignment: CDR1 SGHRS and CDR2 YFSETQ. The CDR3 contains 11 residues. The CDR3 protein is CASSSQQEQFF. The DNA of the CDR3 is TGCGCCAGCAGCTCCCAGCAGGAGCAGTTCTTC.

Of note for this clonotype: This may stem from a read error, because a much larger clone lies one nucleotide away. The conserved closing phenylalanine or tryptophan is absent in this CDR3, likely reflecting a read error. The J gene is TRBJ2-1, the V gene TRBV13, with TRBD1 matching over 7 bases. Germline-derived CDR1 and CDR2 are PRHDT and FYEKMQ (reference sequence). The CDR3 loop spans 14 amino acids. The V segment lost 3 bases and the J segment 3 bases; nucleotides outside the gene matches: 2. The DNA for the CDR3 is TGTGCCAGCAGCTTTAGGACAGGCTACAATGAGCAGTTCCTC. This encodes CASSFRTGYNEQFL.

Notes on this clonotype: A much more abundant neighbour one base away suggests this may be a read error. The rearrangement joins TRBV9 to TRBJ2-7; TRBD2 agrees at 9 bases. The trim removed 0 bases at V and 6 bases at J, leaving 7 bases unmatched. The CDR3 covers 15 residues. Germline CDR1 is SGDLS and CDR2 is YYNGEE. The CDR3: CASSVDGGRVFEQYF. In DNA, the CDR3 is TGTGCCAGCAGCGTAGATGGCGGGAGGGTGTTCGAGCAGTACTTC. Complete variable domain (other parts from reference TRBV9 and TRBJ2-7): DSGVTQTPKHLITATGQRVTLRCSPRSGDLSVYWYQQSLDQGLQFLIQYYNGEERAKGNILERFSAQQFPDLHSELNLSSLELGDSALYFCASSVDGGRVFEQYFGPGTRLTVT.

This clonotype was seen many times. CDR3 region: CASSGGLQETQYF. CDR3 bases: TGTGCCAGCTCGGGGGGCCTTCAAGAGACCCAGTACTTC. The chain carries TRBV18 and TRBJ2-5; D may match TRBD1 or TRBD2 (6 bases each). V was trimmed by 6 bases and J by 2 bases, leaving 10 bases between them. There are 13 residues in the CDR3. From germline, CDR1 is KGHSH and CDR2 LQKENI.

The chain combines TRBV19 with TRBJ1-5; D not resolved. There are 14 residues in the CDR3. The V end was cut by 7 bases, the J end by 0 bases, with 10 bases between. CDR1 and CDR2 from the germline V gene are LNHDA and SQIVND (reference sequence). In nucleotides, the CDR3 is TGTGCCAGTAAGGAGAACTATAGCAATCAGCCCCAGCATTTT. This gives the protein CASKENYSNQPQHF.

This clonotype was observed many times. V gene TRBV6-1 combines with J gene TRBJ2-2, with D tentatively TRBD2 (5 bases). Germline V gives CDR1 MNHNS, CDR2 SASEGT. The CDR3 sequence is 14 residues long. Trimming shortened V by 5 bases and J by 5 bases, and 12 bases separated the two germline ends. The DNA of the CDR3 is TGTGCCAGCAGTTATTTTGGGGAGACCGGGGAGCTGTTTTTT. This gives the protein CASSYFGETGELFF.

The chain combines TRBV9 with TRBJ1-6; D gene unclear. This CDR3 spans 16 amino acids. CDR1 is SGDLS, CDR2 YYNGEE, per germline. Trimming removed 0 bases from V and 1 base from J, with 8 bases in between. Here the CDR3 reads CASSVDGVSYNSPLHF. The CDR3 DNA is TGTGCCAGCAGCGTAGACGGGGTTTCCTATAATTCACCCCTCCACTTT.

In regard to this clonotype: Its ends do not fully match the called genes, so a read error is possible. J is TRBJ2-3 and V is TRBV7-9; 8 bases agree with TRBD2. Germline-derived CDR1 and CDR2 are SEHNR and FQNEAQ (reference sequence). The CDR3 is 15 residues long. The CDR3: CASSYQRGSTDTRYF. The DNA for the CDR3 is TGTGCCAGCAGCTATCAGCGGGGGAGCACAGATACGCGGTATTTT.

CDR3 sequence (DNA): TGCGCCAGCAGCCAAGTGGTGCGTAATGAAAAACTGTTTTTT. Translating it yields CASSQVVRNEKLFF. The V call is TRBV4-1, the J call TRBJ1-4; D call uncertain. The CDR3 is made up of 14 amino acids. The ends were cut back, 1 base at V and 4 bases at J, with 7 bases in the middle. CDR1 and CDR2 from the germline V gene are MGHRA and YSYEKL.

This clonotype was picked up many times. The chain uses TRBV5-1 and TRBJ2-5; D might be TRBD2 (5 bases). V lost 2 bases, J lost 1 base, and 9 bases lay in between. The CDR3 is 14 residues long. CDR1 is SGHRS and CDR2 is YFSETQ in the germline V gene. The CDR3 spells CASSFYGLQETQYF. CDR3 nucleotide sequence: TGCGCCAGCAGCTTTTACGGACTCCAAGAGACCCAGTACTTC.

This chain links TRBV28 with TRBJ2-7; 8 bases align to TRBD1. The CDR3 has 15 amino acids. The V and J ends lost 4 bases and 3 bases, in that order; junction bases with no gene match: 8. Germline V gene lookup returns CDR1 MDHEN and CDR2 SYDVKM. The CDR3 DNA reads TGTGCCAGCAGTTCCCCCCGGACAGGGTACTACGAGCAGTACTTC. Translating gives CASSSPRTGYYEQYF.